Presented here are 23 T cell receptor beta chains from one specimen sequenced in a study of blood T cells in healthy people across ages. Combining a sample-barcoded 5' primer with a J-beta primer mix, a second PCR ran for 7 to 11 cycles. MiXCR was run by TCRdb on the 5' RACE reads, yielding one entry per CDR3 protein. The table records hundreds of thousands of distinct CDR3 sequences, 58% of them present only once. The sequenced sample consisted of blood. The origin of the receptors is a man in his 60s in good health.

The chain recombines TRBV28 with TRBJ1-1; no firm D call. The CDR3 sequence is 11 residues long. Trimming took 5 bases from V and 7 from J, leaving 8 bases between them. Germline V CDR1 and CDR2: MDHEN, SYDVKM. Here the CDR3 reads CASSTRGEAFF. In nucleotides, the CDR3 is TGTGCCAGCAGTACCCGGGGTGAAGCTTTCTTT.

The gene calls are TRBV6-6 and TRBJ1-2, with a tentative D call TRBD1 (6 bases). Trimming left V 2 bases short and J 6 bases short, with 13 bases between. From germline, CDR1 is MNHNY and CDR2 SVGAGI (reference sequence). This CDR3 spans 14 amino acids. Here the CDR3 reads CASSYRTAPHGYTF. As DNA, the CDR3 is TGTGCCAGCAGTTACCGGACAGCACCGCATGGCTACACCTTC.

A few counts support this clonotype. J is TRBJ2-1 and V is TRBV6-5, with TRBD2 matching over 8 bases. J gave up 11 bases and V 6 bases, and 12 bases lay outside the gene matches. CDR1 MNHEY and CDR2 SVGAGI come from the germline V gene. The CDR3 totals 14 residues. The CDR3 sequence is CASSLGGEPRQQFF. DNA for the CDR3: TGTGCCAGCAGCCTCGGGGGGGAGCCTAGACAGCAGTTCTTC.

This clonotype was counted between two and nine times. This chain connects TRBV18 to TRBJ2-7, with 7 bases aligning to TRBD1. Germline CDR1 and CDR2: KGHSH and LQKENI. The CDR3 totals 14 residues. V shed 3 bases, J shed 6 bases, and the junction held 8 bases outside the gene matches. CDR3 residues: CASSPPGGRGEQYF. CDR3 nucleotide sequence: TGTGCCAGCTCACCCCCAGGGGGTCGAGGCGAGCAGTACTTC. The entire variable domain, with the rest obtained from reference TRBV18 and TRBJ2-7, is as follows: NAGVMQNPRHLVRRRGQEARLRCSPMKGHSHVYWYRQLPEEGLKFMVYLQKENIIDESGMPKERFSAEFPKEGPSILRIQQVVRGDSAAYFCASSPPGGRGEQYFGPGTRLTVT.

V gene TRBV28 combines with J gene TRBJ2-5; TRBD1 matches 7 bases. The CDR3 is 17 residues long. V dropped 8 bases and J dropped 1; count of bases not matched to a gene: 16. CDR1 is MDHEN and CDR2 is SYDVKM in the germline V gene. CDR3 residues: CASGISGAGGIQETQYF. The CDR3 bases are TGTGCCAGCGGTATTAGTGGGGCAGGGGGTATCCAAGAGACCCAGTACTTC.

This clonotype has a single count. V is TRBV20-1 and J is TRBJ2-1, with 8 nucleotides matching TRBD1. Per the germline V gene, CDR1 is DFQATT and CDR2 is SNEGSKA (reference sequence). V lost 3 bases to trimming and J lost 0 bases; unmatched junction nucleotides: 4. This CDR3 region has 15 residues. CDR3 protein: CSARDRASSYNEQFF. Written as DNA, the CDR3 is TGCAGTGCTAGGGACAGGGCTAGCTCCTACAATGAGCAGTTCTTC.

The chain couples TRBV7-2 to TRBJ1-2; a possible D gene is TRBD1 (5 bases). Trimming stripped 2 bases from V and 8 bases from J, with 9 bases between. The germline gives CDR1 SGHTA, CDR2 FQGNSA. The length of the CDR3 is 12 residues. The CDR3, as DNA: TGTGCCAGCAGCTTATCAGGGTGGGGCTACACCTTC. Protein: CASSLSGWGYTF.

The V gene is TRBV10-3, the J gene TRBJ1-2, with D uncertain. Germline V gene data show CDR1 as ENHRY and CDR2 as SYGVKD. Trimming removed 4 bases at V and 0 bases at J, with 12 bases between. The CDR3 covers 15 residues. In DNA, the CDR3 is TGTGCCATCAGTGCCCAACGGGGTACTAACTATGGCTACACCTTC. It codes for CAISAQRGTNYGYTF.

This rearrangement joins TRBV18 to TRBJ2-7; D is undetermined. V lost 3 bases and J 7 bases, leaving 16 bases between the germline ends. Germline-derived CDR1 and CDR2 are KGHSH and LQKENI. CDR3 length: 14 residues. The CDR3 sequence: CASSPQYSGNEQYF. The CDR3 DNA is TGTGCCAGCTCACCTCAGTATTCGGGCAATGAGCAGTACTTC.

The V call is TRBV6-1, the J call TRBJ2-2; 10 nucleotides align to TRBD2. Germline-derived CDR1 and CDR2 are MNHNS and SASEGT. This CDR3 is 17 amino acids long. J gave up 5 bases and V 6 bases, and 12 bases lay outside the gene matches. The CDR3 nucleotides read TGTGCCAGCAGCAGAAGCGGGGGGGCCCTTGGGACCGGGGAGCTGTTTTTT. Translation gives CASSRSGGALGTGELFF.

This clonotype showed up just a few times. The V call is TRBV5-1, the J call TRBJ1-5; D remains unclear. Trimming stripped 4 bases from V and 5 bases from J, with 10 bases between. The CDR3 length is 13 residues. The germline CDR1 and CDR2 sequences are SGHRS and YFSETQ. Written as DNA, the CDR3 is TGCGCCAGCAGCCCAACAACGGATCAGCCCCAGCATTTT. This gives the protein CASSPTTDQPQHF.

The sample holds a few counts of this clonotype. The rearrangement joins TRBV6-1 to TRBJ1-2; possibly TRBD1 for D (6 bases). V shed 10 bases and J shed 5 bases, with 29 bases lying between them. The CDR3 runs to 17 residues. CDR1 and CDR2 from the germline V gene are MNHNS and SASEGT. The CDR3 bases are TGTGCCAACCGGGACACCGGGAACGGTCCGATGGGTTATGGCTACACCTTC. Protein product: CANRDTGNGPMGYGYTF.

The J gene is TRBJ2-7, the V gene TRBV4-2; D uncertain. Germline V gene data show CDR1 as LGHNA and CDR2 as YNFKEQ. V lost 0 bases and J lost 0, with 6 bases in between. This CDR3 region has 14 residues. The CDR3 sequence: CASSQDKGSYEQYF. The CDR3 nucleotides are TGTGCCAGCAGCCAAGACAAGGGCTCCTACGAGCAGTACTTC.

The chain carries TRBV5-1 and TRBJ2-7; D is uncertain. Per the germline V gene, CDR1 is SGHRS and CDR2 is YFSETQ. The ends were cut back, 4 bases at V and 2 bases at J, with 13 bases in the middle. The CDR3 has 14 residues. The CDR3, as DNA: TGCGCCAGCAGCCCCGGCGGAGTTACCTACGAGCAGTACTTC. Protein product: CASSPGGVTYEQYF.

The chain uses TRBV5-1 and TRBJ2-5; TRBD2 might be the D (5 bases). The last part of the DNA fits TRBJ2-7 better; the J call may be wrong. This CDR3 comprises 13 residues. Germline V lookup: CDR1 SGHRS, CDR2 YFSETQ. The CDR3 here is CASSSDWSNEQYF. In DNA form, the CDR3 reads TGCGCCAGCAGCTCGGACTGGAGCAACGAGCAGTACTTC.

This clonotype appeared a single time. The V and J genes are TRBV28 and TRBJ1-5; TRBD1 is a possible D gene (5 bases). V was trimmed by 5 bases and J by 6 bases, leaving 17 bases between them. Germline V gene sequence: CDR1 MDHEN, CDR2 SYDVKM. CDR3 length: 15 residues. The CDR3 is CASSTPGVSSQPQHF. CDR3 bases: TGTGCCAGCAGTACCCCGGGGGTTTCCAGTCAGCCCCAGCATTTT. The full variable domain, with the rest looked up from reference TRBV28 and TRBJ1-5, is DVKVTQSSRYLVKRTGEKVFLECVQDMDHENMFWYRQDPGLGLRLIYFSYDVKMKEKGDIPEGYSVSREKKERFSLILESASTNQTSMYLCASSTPGVSSQPQHFGDGTRLSIL.

This clonotype came up once. V is TRBV27 and J is TRBJ1-1; D is perhaps TRBD1 (6 bases). V was shortened by 6 bases and J by 5 bases, with 13 bases between the two germline ends. CDR1 is MNHEY and CDR2 is SMNVEV in the germline V gene (reference sequence). This CDR3 is 13 amino acids long. CDR3 loop: CASRGTGRTEAFF. CDR3 DNA: TGTGCCAGCAGGGGAACAGGGAGGACTGAAGCTTTCTTT.

This sequence joins TRBV7-2 and TRBJ2-4; the match to TRBD2 covers 10 bases. Looked up from germline, CDR1 is SGHTA and CDR2 is FQGNSA. V shed 2 bases, J shed 6 bases, and the junction held 7 bases outside the gene matches. The CDR3 is 16 residues long. The CDR3 bases are TGTGCCAGCAGCTTAAGCGGGGGGGCCGGGGGAAACATTCAGTACTTC. Protein sequence: CASSLSGGAGGNIQYF.

This clonotype appeared a few times. This sequence joins TRBV29-1 and TRBJ2-3; TRBD1 is a possible D gene (5 bases). This CDR3 has 12 amino acids. Trimming took off 4 bases at V and 3 bases at J, with 8 bases between the two ends. Germline V gene lookup returns CDR1 SQVTM and CDR2 ANQGSEA. In DNA form, the CDR3 reads TGCAGCGTTGTTCCAGGGACAGATACGCAGTATTTT. Translating it yields CSVVPGTDTQYF.

There are a few counts of this clonotype. The genes are TRBV20-1 and TRBJ2-6, with 7 bases aligning to TRBD2. The CDR3 is made up of 14 amino acids. Germline V CDR1 and CDR2: DFQATT, SNEGSKA (reference sequence). V lost 0 bases, J lost 13 bases, and 9 bases stayed unmatched. The CDR3 reads CSARDWRGTEVLTF. The CDR3 DNA sequence: TGCAGTGCTAGAGATTGGCGGGGGACGGAGGTCCTGACTTTC.

CDR3 sequence: CSAAGAFEQYF. CDR3 DNA sequence: TGCAGTGCAGCTGGGGCATTCGAGCAGTACTTC. The chain couples TRBV20-1 to TRBJ2-7; D perhaps matches TRBD1 (5 bases). The CDR3 is 11 residues long. Between the trimmed V and J ends, which lost 6 bases and 6 bases, there was a span of 12 bases. Per germline, CDR1 DFQATT and CDR2 SNEGSKA (reference sequence).

The chain uses TRBV7-2 and TRBJ2-6; unclear D gene. V lost 4 bases and J 5 bases, leaving 6 bases between the germline ends. Germline CDR1 is SGHTA and CDR2 is FQGNSA. There are 13 residues in the CDR3. CDR3 in DNA: TGTGCCAGCAGCTCTACGTGGGCCAACGTCCTGACTTTC. Translated, it gives CASSSTWANVLTF.

Concerning this clonotype itself: The junction departs from germline at one end; a sequencing error may be responsible. The rearrangement links TRBV4-2 to TRBJ2-1; 12 nucleotides line up with TRBD2. Germline V gives CDR1 LGHNA, CDR2 YNFKEQ. The CDR3 runs to 18 residues. CDR3 nucleotide sequence: TGTGCCAGCAGCCAAGGGCTAGCGGGGGGGACCGCCTACAATGAGCAGTTCTTT. Amino acids: CASSQGLAGGTAYNEQFF.